This record covers a single T cell receptor (beta chain). Its cognate antigen is unknown. This sample is part of a study of response to subunit inactivated influenza vaccine. Trimming shortened V by 6 bases and J by 5 bases, and 23 bases separated the two germline ends. The CDR3 totals 17 residues. The germline gives CDR1 MNHEY, CDR2 SVGEGT. TCRdb reanalysed the RT-PCR reads using MiXCR and keeps one entry per CDR3 protein. Of around 750,000 distinct CDR3 sequences in the sample, 20% to 25% were seen once. Study-wide points: The authors offered the suggestion that each seasonal influenza vaccination recruits few new T cells.

The rearrangement joins TRBV6-2 or TRBV6-3 to TRBJ2-1, with TRBD1 as a possible D gene (6 bases). The clonotype comes from a man between 45 and 60 years old who received an inactivated influenza vaccine. Sequenced here: PBMCs from blood, sampled approximately 5 days after vaccination. CDR3 residues: CASSLRGSGRRHNEQFF. The CDR3 DNA reads as TGTGCCAGCAGCCTAAGGGGGTCCGGACGGAGGCACAATGAGCAGTTCTTC.